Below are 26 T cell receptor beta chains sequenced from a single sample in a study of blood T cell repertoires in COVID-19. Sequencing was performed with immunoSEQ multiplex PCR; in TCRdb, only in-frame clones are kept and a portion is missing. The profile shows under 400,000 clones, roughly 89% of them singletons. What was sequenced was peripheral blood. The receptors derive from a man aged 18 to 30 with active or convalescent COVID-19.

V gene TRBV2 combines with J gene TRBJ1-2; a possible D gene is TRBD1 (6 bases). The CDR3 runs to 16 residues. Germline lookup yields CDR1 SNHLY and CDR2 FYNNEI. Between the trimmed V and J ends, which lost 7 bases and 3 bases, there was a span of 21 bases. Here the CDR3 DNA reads TGTGCCAGCACTACATGGGGGGGGGCTAGGGACTATGGCTACACCTTC. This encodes CASTTWGGARDYGYTF.

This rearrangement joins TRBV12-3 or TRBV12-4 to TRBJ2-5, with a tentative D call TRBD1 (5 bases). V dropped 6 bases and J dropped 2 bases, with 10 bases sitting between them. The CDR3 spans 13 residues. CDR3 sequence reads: CASRVGQQETQYF. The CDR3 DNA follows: TGTGCCAGCAGAGTAGGACAACAAGAGACCCAGTACTTC.

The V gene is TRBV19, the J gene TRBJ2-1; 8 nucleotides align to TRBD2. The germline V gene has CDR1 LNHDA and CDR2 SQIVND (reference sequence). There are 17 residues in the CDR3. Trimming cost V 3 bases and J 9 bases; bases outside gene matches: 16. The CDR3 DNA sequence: TGTGCCAGTAGTATCCTAACTAGCGGAATCATAGGGGGTGAGCAGTTCTTC. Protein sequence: CASSILTSGIIGGEQFF.

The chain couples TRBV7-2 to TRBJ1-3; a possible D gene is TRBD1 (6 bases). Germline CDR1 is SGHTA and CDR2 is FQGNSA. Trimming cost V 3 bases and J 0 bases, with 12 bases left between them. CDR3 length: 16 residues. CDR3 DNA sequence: TGTGCCAGCAGCTTGGGGACACTCGTCTCTGGAAACACCATATATTTT. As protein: CASSLGTLVSGNTIYF. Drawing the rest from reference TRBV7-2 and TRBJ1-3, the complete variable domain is GAGVSQSPSNKVTEKGKDVELRCDPISGHTALYWYRQSLGQGLEFLIYFQGNSAPDKSGLPSDRFSAERTGGSVSTLTIQRTQQEDSAVYLCASSLGTLVSGNTIYFGEGSWLTVV.

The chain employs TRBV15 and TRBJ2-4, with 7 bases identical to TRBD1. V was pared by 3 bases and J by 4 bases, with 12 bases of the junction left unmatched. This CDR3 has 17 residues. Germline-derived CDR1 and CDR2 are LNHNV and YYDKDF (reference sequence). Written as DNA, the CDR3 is TGTGCCACCAGCAGTGGGGAAACGGTCAGGGGGAAAAACATTCAGTACTTC. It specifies CATSSGETVRGKNIQYF.

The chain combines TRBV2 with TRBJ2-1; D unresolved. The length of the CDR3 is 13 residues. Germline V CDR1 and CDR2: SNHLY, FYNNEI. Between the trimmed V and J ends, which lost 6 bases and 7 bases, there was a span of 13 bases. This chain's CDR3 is CASRPYIGNEQFF. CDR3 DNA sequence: TGTGCCAGCAGGCCTTATATCGGGAATGAGCAGTTCTTC.

The CDR3 is CASRPSGSWYEQYF. The CDR3 bases are TGTGCCAGCAGACCTAGCGGGAGCTGGTACGAGCAGTACTTC. This chain connects TRBV6-2 or TRBV6-3 to TRBJ2-7; the match to TRBD2 covers 10 bases. The germline gives CDR1 MNHEY, CDR2 SVGEGT. V shed 6 bases and J 4 bases; nucleotides not matched to a gene: 6. The CDR3 loop spans 14 amino acids.

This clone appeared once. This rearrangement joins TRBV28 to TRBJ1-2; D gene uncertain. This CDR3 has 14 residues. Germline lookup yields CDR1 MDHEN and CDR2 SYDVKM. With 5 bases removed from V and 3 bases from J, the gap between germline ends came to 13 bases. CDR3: CASSAVSGYYGYTF. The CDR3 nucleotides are TGTGCCAGCAGTGCCGTTTCGGGGTACTATGGCTACACCTTC.

Here the CDR3 reads CASSAGLADYNEQFF. The CDR3 DNA is TGTGCCAGCAGCGCGGGACTAGCGGATTACAATGAGCAGTTCTTC. V gene TRBV9 combines with J gene TRBJ2-1, with 11 positions matching TRBD2. V was pared by 3 bases and J by 4 bases, with 3 bases of the junction left unmatched. Germline V gene lookup returns CDR1 SGDLS and CDR2 YYNGEE. The length of the CDR3 is 15 residues.

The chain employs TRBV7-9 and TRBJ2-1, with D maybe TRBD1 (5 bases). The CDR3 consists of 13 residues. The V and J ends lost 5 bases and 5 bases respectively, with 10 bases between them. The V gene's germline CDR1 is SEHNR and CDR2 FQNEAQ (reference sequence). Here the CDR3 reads CASSRRVDNEQFF. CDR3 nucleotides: TGTGCCAGCAGCCGCAGGGTCGACAATGAGCAGTTCTTC.

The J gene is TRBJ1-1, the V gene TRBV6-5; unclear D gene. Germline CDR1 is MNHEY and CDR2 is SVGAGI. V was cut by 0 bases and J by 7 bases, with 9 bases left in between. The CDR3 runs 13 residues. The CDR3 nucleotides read TGTGCCAGCAGTTACTCGATACGCGGTGAAGCTTTCTTT. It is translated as CASSYSIRGEAFF.

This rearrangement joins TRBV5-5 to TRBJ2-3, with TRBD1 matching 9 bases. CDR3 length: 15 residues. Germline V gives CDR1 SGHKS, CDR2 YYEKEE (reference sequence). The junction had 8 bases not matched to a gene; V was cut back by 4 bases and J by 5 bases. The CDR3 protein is CASSPRDRDGDTQYF. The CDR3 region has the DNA TGTGCCAGCAGCCCCCGGGACAGGGATGGAGATACGCAGTATTTT.

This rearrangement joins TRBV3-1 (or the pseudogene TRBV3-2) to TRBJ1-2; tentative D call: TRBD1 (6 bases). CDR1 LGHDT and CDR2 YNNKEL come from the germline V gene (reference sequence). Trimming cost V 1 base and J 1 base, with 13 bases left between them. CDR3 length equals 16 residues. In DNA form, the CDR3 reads TGTGCCAGCAGCCAAGTACCCGGGGGGCTTAACTATGGCTACACCTTC. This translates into CASSQVPGGLNYGYTF.

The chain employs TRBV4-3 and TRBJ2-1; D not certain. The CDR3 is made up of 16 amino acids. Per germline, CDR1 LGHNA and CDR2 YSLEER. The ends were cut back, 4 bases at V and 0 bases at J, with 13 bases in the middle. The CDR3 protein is CASSPSGFSSYNEQFF. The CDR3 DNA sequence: TGCGCCAGCAGCCCCTCGGGTTTTAGCTCCTACAATGAGCAGTTCTTC.

CDR3 sequence: CASSQYLGEQFF. In DNA, the CDR3 is TGCGCCAGCAGCCAATACCTAGGTGAGCAGTTCTTC. This chain joins TRBV4-1 and TRBJ2-1; D is unclear. The CDR3 has 12 amino acids. Looked up from germline, CDR1 is MGHRA and CDR2 is YSYEKL. V dropped 2 bases and J dropped 9 bases, with 8 bases sitting between them.

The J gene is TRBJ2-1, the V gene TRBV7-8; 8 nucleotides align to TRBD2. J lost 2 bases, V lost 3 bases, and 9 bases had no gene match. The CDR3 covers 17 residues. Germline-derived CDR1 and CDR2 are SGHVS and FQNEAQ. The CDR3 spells CASSFLHLAGTYNEQFF. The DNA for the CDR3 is TGTGCCAGCAGCTTTTTACATTTAGCGGGGACCTACAATGAGCAGTTCTTC.

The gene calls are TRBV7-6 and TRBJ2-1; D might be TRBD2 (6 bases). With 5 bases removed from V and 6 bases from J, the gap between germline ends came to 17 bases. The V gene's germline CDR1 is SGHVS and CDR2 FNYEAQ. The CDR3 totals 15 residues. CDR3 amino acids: CASSPTGGALNEQFF. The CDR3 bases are TGTGCCAGCAGCCCGACGGGCGGGGCCCTCAATGAGCAGTTCTTC.

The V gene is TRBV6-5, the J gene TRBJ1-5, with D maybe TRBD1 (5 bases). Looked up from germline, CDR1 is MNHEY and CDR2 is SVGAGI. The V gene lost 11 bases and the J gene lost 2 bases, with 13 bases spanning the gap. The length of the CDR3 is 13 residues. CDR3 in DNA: TGTGCCTCGGGGGTTCCTGGCAATCAGCCCCAGCATTTT. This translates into CASGVPGNQPQHF.

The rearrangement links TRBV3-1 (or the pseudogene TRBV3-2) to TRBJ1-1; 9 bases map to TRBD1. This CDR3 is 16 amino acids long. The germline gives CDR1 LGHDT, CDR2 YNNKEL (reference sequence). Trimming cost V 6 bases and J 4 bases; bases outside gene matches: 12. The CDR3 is CASRGTGLRFSTEAFF. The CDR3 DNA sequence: TGTGCCAGCAGGGGGACAGGGCTACGTTTTAGCACTGAAGCTTTCTTT.

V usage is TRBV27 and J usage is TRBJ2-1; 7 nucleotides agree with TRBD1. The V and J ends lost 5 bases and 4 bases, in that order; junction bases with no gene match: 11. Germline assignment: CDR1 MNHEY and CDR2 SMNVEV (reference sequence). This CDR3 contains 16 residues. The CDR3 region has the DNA TGTGCCAGCAGTAAACAGGGGCCTCAACATTACAATGAGCAGTTCTTC. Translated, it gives CASSKQGPQHYNEQFF.

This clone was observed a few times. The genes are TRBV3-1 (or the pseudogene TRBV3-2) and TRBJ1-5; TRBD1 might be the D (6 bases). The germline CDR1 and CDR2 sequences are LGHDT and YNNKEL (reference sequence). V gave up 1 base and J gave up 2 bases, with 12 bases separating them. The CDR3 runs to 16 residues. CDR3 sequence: CASSQGGQGRNQPQHF. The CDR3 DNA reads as TGTGCCAGCAGCCAAGGGGGGCAGGGTCGCAATCAGCCCCAGCATTTT.

The CDR3 DNA follows: TGCGCCAGCAGCGCTCAGACAGGGGGGGGTTCACCCCTCCACTTT. This gives the protein CASSAQTGGGSPLHF. The chain carries TRBV5-1 and TRBJ1-6; 9 bases agree with TRBD1. The CDR3 has 15 residues. V was pared by 4 bases and J by 9 bases, with 8 bases of the junction left unmatched. From germline, CDR1 is SGHRS and CDR2 YFSETQ.

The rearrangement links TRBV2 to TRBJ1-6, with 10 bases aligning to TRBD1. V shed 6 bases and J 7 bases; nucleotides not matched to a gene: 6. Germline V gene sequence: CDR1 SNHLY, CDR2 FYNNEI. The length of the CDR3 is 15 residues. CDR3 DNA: TGTGCCAGCAGCGTGGCGGGACAGGGGAATTCACCCCTCCACTTT. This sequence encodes CASSVAGQGNSPLHF.

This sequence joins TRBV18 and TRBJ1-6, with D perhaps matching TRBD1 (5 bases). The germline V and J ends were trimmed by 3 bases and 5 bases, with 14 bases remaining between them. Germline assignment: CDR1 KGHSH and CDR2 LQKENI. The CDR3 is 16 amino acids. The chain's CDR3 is CASSPWTPRNNSPLHF. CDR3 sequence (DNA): TGTGCCAGCTCACCCTGGACACCACGGAATAATTCACCCCTCCACTTT.

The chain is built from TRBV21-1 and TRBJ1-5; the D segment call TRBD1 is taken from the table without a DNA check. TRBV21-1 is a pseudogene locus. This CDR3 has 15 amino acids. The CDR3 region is CARGGEEGRNQPQHF. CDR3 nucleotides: TGTGCCAGAGGGGGTGAAGAGGGGAGAAATCAGCCCCAGCATTTT.

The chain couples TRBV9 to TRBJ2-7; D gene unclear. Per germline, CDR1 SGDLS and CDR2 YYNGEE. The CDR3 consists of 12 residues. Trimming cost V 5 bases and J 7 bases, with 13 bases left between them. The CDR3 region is CASSASTAEQYF. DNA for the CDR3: TGTGCCAGCAGTGCCTCGACTGCGGAGCAGTACTTC.